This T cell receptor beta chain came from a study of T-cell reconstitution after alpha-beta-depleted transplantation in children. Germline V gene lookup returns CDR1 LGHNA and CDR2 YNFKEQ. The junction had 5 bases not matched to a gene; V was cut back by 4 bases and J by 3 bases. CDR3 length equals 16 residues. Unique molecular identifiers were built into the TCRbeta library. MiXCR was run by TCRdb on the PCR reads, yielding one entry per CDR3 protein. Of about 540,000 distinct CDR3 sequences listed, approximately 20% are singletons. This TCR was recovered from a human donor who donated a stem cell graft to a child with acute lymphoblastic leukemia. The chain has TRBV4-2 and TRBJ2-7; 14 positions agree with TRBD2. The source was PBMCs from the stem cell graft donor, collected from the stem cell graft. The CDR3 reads CASSRGLAGEGYEQYF. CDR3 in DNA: TGTGCCAGCAGCCGGGGACTAGCGGGAGAAGGCTACGAGCAGTACTTC.